This is a list of T cell receptor beta chains from one sample in a study of cytomegalovirus exposure and HLA in healthy donors. Profiling relied on immunoSEQ multiplex PCR, and the TCRdb table lists in-frame clones only, not all of them. This table has some 150,000 clones, 88% appearing once. Material: PBMCs. The receptors stem from a woman aged 18-29 years in good health and CMV-seropositive. The CDR3 runs from the conserved cysteine through the conserved F or W. The D gene is left open where the match is weak. A clone size is listed for some rows: how often the clone was seen (once, few, many), or a class if it is expanded.

TRBJ1-5	NA	TRBV19	15	TRBD1	TGTGCCAGTAGTATAACGGGGACAGTTAATCAGCCCCAGCATTTT	CASSITGTVNQPQHF
TRBJ2-3	NA	TRBV19	16	NA	TGTGCCAGTAGTACCGGGACTCCAACTATCACAGATACGCAGTATTTT	CASSTGTPTITDTQYF
TRBJ2-3	NA	TRBV11-2	14	NA	TGTGCCAGCAGCTTCGACAGAGGCACAGATACGCAGTATTTT	CASSFDRGTDTQYF
TRBJ1-2	NA	TRBV5-8	17	TRBD1	TGTGCCAGCAGCTTGAATGACAGGGTGGTGGTGTGGTATGGCTACACCTTC	CASSLNDRVVVWYGYTF
TRBJ1-5	NA	TRBV27	13	NA	TGTGCCAGCAGTTTTCAGTACAATCAGCCCCAGCATTTT	CASSFQYNQPQHF
TRBJ2-1	NA	TRBV30	12	NA	TGTGCCTGGAGTGCATTGAGTCATGAGCAGTTCTTC	CAWSALSHEQFF
TRBJ2-3	NA	TRBV2	15	NA	TGTGCCAGCAGTGAAGGGGGGACAAGCACAGATACGCAGTATTTT	CASSEGGTSTDTQYF
TRBJ2-1	NA	TRBV7-7	13	TRBD2	TGTGCTAGCGCTAGCGGGACCCGACGAGAGCAGTTCTTC	CASASGTRREQFF
TRBJ2-1	NA	TRBV27	15	TRBD2	TGTGCCAGCAGTTTTGGGGGGAGGGCGTACAATGAGCAGTTCTTC	CASSFGGRAYNEQFF
TRBJ1-4	many	TRBV18	14	NA	TGTGCCAGCTCAATATTGGCGGGTGAGGAAAAACTGTTTTTT	CASSILAGEEKLFF
TRBJ1-6	NA	TRBV14	15	NA	TGTGCCAGCAGCCACAACACCGGGGTCGGCTCACCCCTCCACTTT	CASSHNTGVGSPLHF
TRBJ1-5	once	TRBV4-2	16	TRBD1	TGTGCCAGCAGCCGGGGCGGGACAGGGGATGTTCAGCCCCAGCATTTT	CASSRGGTGDVQPQHF
TRBJ2-3	NA	TRBV29-1	13	NA	TGCAGCGCGGGCGGGGCGAGCACAGATACGCAGTATTTT	CSAGGASTDTQYF
TRBJ1-5	NA	TRBV19	16	NA	TGTGCCAGTAGTATTCCGAGTCCCTATAGCAATCAGCCCCAGCATTTT	CASSIPSPYSNQPQHF
TRBJ1-3	NA	TRBV9	15	NA	TGTGCCAGCAGCGTGAGCACCCTCTCTGGAAACACCATATATTTT	CASSVSTLSGNTIYF
TRBJ2-7	NA	TRBV29-1	15	TRBD1	TGCAGCGTTGAATTAGCCGGGACAGGGGCCTACGAGCAGTACTTC	CSVELAGTGAYEQYF
TRBJ1-4	NA	TRBV11-2	15	NA	TGTGCCAGCAGCTTAGGAAGGGGATTTAATGAAAAACTGTTTTTT	CASSLGRGFNEKLFF
TRBJ1-5	NA	TRBV7-9	16	TRBD1	TGTGCCAGCAGCTCACCCAAGACAGGGTACAATCAGCCCCAGCATTTT	CASSSPKTGYNQPQHF
TRBJ2-1	NA	TRBV28	15	TRBD1	TGTGCCAGCAGTTCCCGACAGGGGAGTAATAATGAGCAGTTCTTC	CASSSRQGSNNEQFF
TRBJ1-2	NA	TRBV9	16	NA	TGTGCCAGCAGCGTAGCCCCCCATGCGGTGGACTATGGCTACACCTTC	CASSVAPHAVDYGYTF
TRBJ2-3	NA	TRBV2	15	NA	TGTGCCAGCAGTGAAATGGGACAAAGCACAGATACGCAGTATTTT	CASSEMGQSTDTQYF
TRBJ2-6	few	TRBV4-3	16	TRBD1	TGCGCCAGCAGCCTGACAGGGGGCTCTGGGGCCAACGTCCTGACTTTC	CASSLTGGSGANVLTF
TRBJ2-7	few	TRBV2	13	TRBD2	TGTGCCAGCAGCCCCGGGGGGGACCGCCGCCTCTACTTC	CASSPGGDRRLYF
TRBJ1-2	once	TRBV6-1	14	NA	TGTGCCAGCAGTGAAGGTCAAAAAGGGGAAGGCTACACCTTC	CASSEGQKGEGYTF
TRBJ1-2	NA	TRBV25-1	15	NA	TGTGCCAGCAGTGAACCCACGGGACAATCCTATGGCTACACCTTC	CASSEPTGQSYGYTF
TRBJ1-3	NA	TRBV5-1	14	NA	TGCGCCAGCAGCTTAGCCGTCTCTGGAAACACCATATATTTT	CASSLAVSGNTIYF
TRBJ1-2	few	TRBV27	12	NA	TGTGCCAGCAGTCGACAGTACTATGGCTACACCTTC	CASSRQYYGYTF
TRBJ2-7	NA	TRBV4-3	16	TRBD2	TGCGCCAGCAGCCAGGGGACTAGCGGGTCGTCCTACGAGCAGTACTTC	CASSQGTSGSSYEQYF
TRBJ1-5	NA	TRBV9	15	NA	TGTGCCAGCAGCGCAACAGGAGCCTCGCTTCAGCCCCAGCATTTT	CASSATGASLQPQHF
TRBJ1-3	NA	TRBV18	17	TRBD1	TGTGCCAGCTCACCGATCCGACAGGGCTTCTCTGGAAACACCATATATTTT	CASSPIRQGFSGNTIYF
TRBJ1-5	few	TRBV27	15	TRBD1	TGTGCCAGCAGTCCTAAAACAGGGGATCGTCAGCCCCAGCATTTT	CASSPKTGDRQPQHF
TRBJ1-4	NA	TRBV5-6	13	NA	TGTGCCAGCAGCCCACAGGGAAGCGAAAAACTGTTTTTT	CASSPQGSEKLFF
TRBJ2-1	NA	TRBV14	15	TRBD2	TGTGCCAGCAGCCAGGTAGCGGGGGGCTACAATGAGCAGTTCTTC	CASSQVAGGYNEQFF
TRBJ2-1	NA	TRBV5-1	14	TRBD2	TGCGCCAGCAGCTTGGAGATAGCGGGGAATGAGCAGTTCTTC	CASSLEIAGNEQFF
TRBJ2-3	NA	TRBV5-1	15	TRBD2	TGCGCCAGCAGCCCCGGGGGGAGGCCCACAGATACGCAGTATTTT	CASSPGGRPTDTQYF
TRBJ2-6	few	TRBV4-2	16	TRBD1	TGTGCCAGCAGCCAAGATCAGGGGGCTGGGGCCAACGTCCTGACTTTC	CASSQDQGAGANVLTF
TRBJ2-1	NA	TRBV29-1	18	NA	TGCAGCGTTGTCAATAGCCTTGCACCGGCTTCGGAAGGAGCTGAGCAGTTCTTC	CSVVNSLAPASEGAEQFF
TRBJ2-6	NA	TRBV5-8	14	NA	TGTGCCAGCAGCCCGTTTCCTGGGGCCAACGTCCTGACTTTC	CASSPFPGANVLTF
TRBJ2-6	NA	TRBV10-2	16	TRBD2	TGCGCCAGCATAAGGGCGGGAGTTTCTGGGGCCAACGTCCTGACTTTC	CASIRAGVSGANVLTF
TRBJ1-4	NA	TRBV15	14	TRBD1	TGTGCCACCAGCAGGGACAGGCCTAATGAAAAACTGTTTTTT	CATSRDRPNEKLFF
TRBJ2-2	NA	TRBV4-3	16	NA	TGCGCCAGCAGCCAAGATAAGAGGACTAACACCGGGGAGCTGTTTTTT	CASSQDKRTNTGELFF
TRBJ1-2	few	TRBV6-5	12	NA	TGTGCCAGCAAAGGACATAACTATGGCTACACCTTC	CASKGHNYGYTF
TRBJ2-2	NA	TRBV7-9	11	NA	TGTGCCAGCAGCTTCCACGGGGAGCTGTTTTTT	CASSFHGELFF
TRBJ2-4	NA	TRBV19	14	TRBD1	TGTGCCAGTAACACACAGGGGGCCAAAAACATTCAGTACTTC	CASNTQGAKNIQYF
TRBJ2-7	NA	TRBV7-3	16	NA	TGTGCCAGCAGCGGCCGGGACACCGTTGAGGTATACGAGCAGTACTTC	CASSGRDTVEVYEQYF
TRBJ1-2	NA	TRBV18	14	TRBD1	TGTGCCAGCTCGGACAGGGATGCCCCTTCTGGCTACACCTTC	CASSDRDAPSGYTF